A selection of T cell receptor beta chains follows, all from one sample in a study of cytomegalovirus exposure and HLA in healthy donors. TCRdb's table, derived via immunoSEQ multiplex PCR, lists solely in-frame clones and lacks some. Among 100,000 to 150,000 clones, 83% were seen once, and the ten largest hold over 3%. The sequencing sample was made of PBMCs. These receptors originate from a middle-aged woman in good health and CMV-seropositive. The CDR3 runs from the conserved cysteine through the conserved F or W. Fields, in order: CDR3 protein, CDR3 DNA, D gene, J gene, V gene, clone size. A D gene is named only where the DNA matches it firmly. Clone size, where shown, is once, few, many, or a class for clones that have expanded.

cdr3_aa: CASSVGNPGGYYEQYF
cdr3_nt: TGTGCCAGCAGCGTAGGAAACCCGGGTGGGTACTACGAGCAGTACTTC
d_call: NA
j_call: TRBJ2-7
v_call: TRBV9
clone_size: NA

cdr3_aa: CATSTRQGDEKLFF
cdr3_nt: TGTGCCACCAGCACGCGACAGGGAGATGAAAAACTGTTTTTT
d_call: TRBD1
j_call: TRBJ1-4
v_call: TRBV15
clone_size: NA

cdr3_aa: CASHPVSNHRDTGELFF
cdr3_nt: TGTGCCAGCCACCCCGTAAGCAATCACCGAGACACCGGGGAGCTGTTTTTT
d_call: NA
j_call: TRBJ2-2
v_call: TRBV7-2
clone_size: NA

cdr3_aa: CASSFRDRGPSNYGYTF
cdr3_nt: TGTGCCAGCAGCTTCCGGGACAGGGGGCCCAGTAACTATGGCTACACCTTC
d_call: TRBD1
j_call: TRBJ1-2
v_call: TRBV9
clone_size: NA

cdr3_aa: CASSPGQSYEQYF
cdr3_nt: TGCGCCAGCAGCCCCGGACAGTCCTACGAGCAGTACTTC
d_call: NA
j_call: TRBJ2-7
v_call: TRBV4-1
clone_size: few

cdr3_aa: CAWSTSIYGYTF
cdr3_nt: TGTGCCTGGAGTACCAGTATTTATGGCTACACCTTC
d_call: NA
j_call: TRBJ1-2
v_call: TRBV30
clone_size: NA

cdr3_aa: CASSLGDRGIAAGELFF
cdr3_nt: TGCGCCAGCAGCTTGGGGGACAGGGGCATAGCGGCCGGGGAGCTGTTTTTT
d_call: TRBD1
j_call: TRBJ2-2
v_call: TRBV5-1
clone_size: NA

cdr3_aa: CASFETSGRIISYEQYF
cdr3_nt: TGTGCCAGCTTTGAGACTAGCGGGAGGATTATCTCCTACGAGCAGTACTTC
d_call: TRBD2
j_call: TRBJ2-7
v_call: TRBV2
clone_size: few

cdr3_aa: CASSEGVGLYYGYTF
cdr3_nt: TGTGCCAGCAGTGAAGGGGTGGGCCTTTACTATGGCTACACCTTC
d_call: NA
j_call: TRBJ1-2
v_call: TRBV6-1
clone_size: NA

cdr3_aa: CAWRGAGGQVYGYTF
cdr3_nt: TGTGCCTGGAGGGGGGCCGGGGGGCAGGTATATGGCTACACCTTC
d_call: NA
j_call: TRBJ1-2
v_call: TRBV30
clone_size: few

cdr3_aa: CASSQSIGLAGTDTQYF
cdr3_nt: TGCGCCAGCAGTCAATCGATAGGACTAGCTGGTACAGATACGCAGTATTTT
d_call: TRBD2
j_call: TRBJ2-3
v_call: TRBV23-1
clone_size: once

cdr3_aa: CASSVAPSGELFF
cdr3_nt: TGTGCCAGCAGCGTAGCCCCTTCCGGGGAGCTGTTTTTT
d_call: NA
j_call: TRBJ2-2
v_call: TRBV7-8
clone_size: few

cdr3_aa: CASSLGGDYGYTF
cdr3_nt: TGCGCCAGCAGCTTGGGGGGGGACTATGGCTACACCTTC
d_call: NA
j_call: TRBJ1-2
v_call: TRBV5-1
clone_size: NA

cdr3_aa: CASSHGTGMIYEQYF
cdr3_nt: TGCGCCAGCAGCCACGGGACAGGGATGATCTACGAGCAGTACTTC
d_call: TRBD1
j_call: TRBJ2-7
v_call: TRBV4-3
clone_size: NA

cdr3_aa: CASSPGIGGSNYGYTF
cdr3_nt: TGTGCCAGCTCACCAGGAATAGGGGGCTCTAACTATGGCTACACCTTC
d_call: TRBD1
j_call: TRBJ1-2
v_call: TRBV18
clone_size: NA

cdr3_aa: CAWSPSLTGGRSEAFF
cdr3_nt: TGTGCCTGGAGTCCATCATTAACAGGGGGAAGGAGTGAAGCTTTCTTT
d_call: TRBD1
j_call: TRBJ1-1
v_call: TRBV30
clone_size: NA

cdr3_aa: CASSPGQSNTGELFF
cdr3_nt: TGTGCCAGCAGCCCGGGACAGTCGAACACCGGGGAGCTGTTTTTT
d_call: TRBD1
j_call: TRBJ2-2
v_call: TRBV5-4
clone_size: NA

cdr3_aa: CASSSWAKDTQYF
cdr3_nt: TGTGCCAGCAGCTCATGGGCTAAAGATACGCAGTATTTT
d_call: NA
j_call: TRBJ2-3
v_call: TRBV28
clone_size: few

cdr3_aa: CASREWREFGGELFF
cdr3_nt: TGTGCCAGTAGGGAATGGCGGGAGTTCGGCGGGGAGCTGTTTTTT
d_call: TRBD2
j_call: TRBJ2-2
v_call: TRBV19
clone_size: NA

cdr3_aa: CASSVAPLAGGQETQYF
cdr3_nt: TGTGCCAGCAGCGTAGCACCGTTAGCGGGAGGACAAGAGACCCAGTACTTC
d_call: TRBD2
j_call: TRBJ2-5
v_call: TRBV9
clone_size: few

cdr3_aa: CSVESELPYEQYF
cdr3_nt: TGCAGCGTTGAGTCCGAGTTACCCTACGAGCAGTACTTC
d_call: NA
j_call: TRBJ2-7
v_call: TRBV29-1
clone_size: NA

cdr3_aa: CASSDQVYSYNEQFF
cdr3_nt: TGTGCCAGCAGTGACCAGGTTTATTCCTACAATGAGCAGTTCTTC
d_call: NA
j_call: TRBJ2-1
v_call: TRBV6-1
clone_size: NA

cdr3_aa: CASSRVGSGRRDEQFF
cdr3_nt: TGCGCCAGCAGCAGGGTTGGGAGCGGGAGGCGGGATGAGCAGTTCTTC
d_call: TRBD2
j_call: TRBJ2-1
v_call: TRBV5-1
clone_size: NA

cdr3_aa: CASSQDEGDPSSVGYTF
cdr3_nt: TGCGCCAGCAGCCAAGATGAGGGGGACCCCAGTTCTGTTGGCTACACCTTC
d_call: NA
j_call: TRBJ1-2
v_call: TRBV4-1
clone_size: NA

cdr3_aa: CATRGLAGGHINTGELFF
cdr3_nt: TGTGCCACCCGGGGACTAGCGGGAGGACATATTAACACCGGGGAGCTGTTTTTT
d_call: TRBD2
j_call: TRBJ2-2
v_call: TRBV15
clone_size: few

cdr3_aa: CASSLDRVGNIQYF
cdr3_nt: TGCGCCAGCAGCTTGGACAGGGTAGGGAACATTCAGTACTTC
d_call: NA
j_call: TRBJ2-4
v_call: TRBV5-1
clone_size: NA

cdr3_aa: CASSVDPGNAEAFF
cdr3_nt: TGTGCCAGCAGCGTAGATCCAGGGAACGCTGAAGCTTTCTTT
d_call: NA
j_call: TRBJ1-1
v_call: TRBV9
clone_size: NA

cdr3_aa: CASSQRHQGEQFF
cdr3_nt: TGCGCCAGCAGCCAAAGGCATCAGGGGGAGCAGTTCTTC
d_call: NA
j_call: TRBJ2-1
v_call: TRBV4-3
clone_size: NA

cdr3_aa: CASSLAGISPLHF
cdr3_nt: TGCGCCAGCAGCTTGGCCGGGATCTCACCCCTCCACTTT
d_call: NA
j_call: TRBJ1-6
v_call: TRBV5-1
clone_size: NA

cdr3_aa: CAIRDSSYEQYF
cdr3_nt: TGCGCCATAAGAGACAGCTCCTACGAGCAGTACTTC
d_call: NA
j_call: TRBJ2-7
v_call: TRBV4-1
clone_size: NA

cdr3_aa: CASSLVSGPIYGYTF
cdr3_nt: TGTGCCAGCAGCTTAGTTTCAGGGCCCATCTATGGCTACACCTTC
d_call: NA
j_call: TRBJ1-2
v_call: TRBV11-3
clone_size: NA

cdr3_aa: CASSLGGTGGYEQYF
cdr3_nt: TGTGCCAGCAGCTTAGGTGGGACAGGAGGGTACGAGCAGTACTTC
d_call: TRBD1
j_call: TRBJ2-7
v_call: TRBV7-6
clone_size: NA

cdr3_aa: CASSFTGKQPQHF
cdr3_nt: TGTGCCAGCAGTTTCACAGGGAAACAGCCCCAGCATTTT
d_call: NA
j_call: TRBJ1-5
v_call: TRBV6-5
clone_size: NA

cdr3_aa: CASSLGGGDGYTF
cdr3_nt: TGTGCCAGCAGCTTAGGCGGGGGCGATGGCTACACCTTC
d_call: NA
j_call: TRBJ1-2
v_call: TRBV7-9
clone_size: NA

cdr3_aa: CASSPIPGQGLYEQYF
cdr3_nt: TGCGCCAGCAGTCCTATTCCGGGACAGGGTTTATACGAGCAGTACTTC
d_call: TRBD1
j_call: TRBJ2-7
v_call: TRBV5-1
clone_size: NA

cdr3_aa: CASSWRRNTEAFF
cdr3_nt: TGTGCCAGCAGCTGGAGGAGGAACACTGAAGCTTTCTTT
d_call: NA
j_call: TRBJ1-1
v_call: TRBV5-6
clone_size: NA

cdr3_aa: CASSEWFSGSVATDTQYF
cdr3_nt: TGTGCCAGCAGTGAATGGTTTAGCGGGAGTGTCGCGACAGATACGCAGTATTTT
d_call: TRBD2
j_call: TRBJ2-3
v_call: TRBV25-1
clone_size: NA

cdr3_aa: CASTTSGSRETQYF
cdr3_nt: TGTGCCAGTACGACTAGCGGGAGTAGGGAGACCCAGTACTTC
d_call: TRBD2
j_call: TRBJ2-5
v_call: TRBV19
clone_size: once

cdr3_aa: CASSLRNGGQGTYEQYF
cdr3_nt: TGTGCCAGCAGTTTAAGGAACGGGGGACAGGGAACCTACGAGCAGTACTTC
d_call: TRBD1
j_call: TRBJ2-7
v_call: TRBV28
clone_size: NA

cdr3_aa: CASSLWTSGRANEQFF
cdr3_nt: TGTGCCAGCAGCTTATGGACTAGCGGGAGGGCCAATGAGCAGTTCTTC
d_call: TRBD2
j_call: TRBJ2-1
v_call: TRBV11-1
clone_size: few

cdr3_aa: CASSQESGTNYNEQFF
cdr3_nt: TGTGCCAGCAGCCAAGAGTCGGGGACAAATTACAATGAGCAGTTCTTC
d_call: NA
j_call: TRBJ2-1
v_call: TRBV14
clone_size: NA

cdr3_aa: CASSSLAQYTGELFF
cdr3_nt: TGTGCCAGCAGCTCCCTAGCCCAATACACCGGGGAGCTGTTTTTT
d_call: NA
j_call: TRBJ2-2
v_call: TRBV7-2
clone_size: NA

cdr3_aa: CASTPGQGERPQHF
cdr3_nt: TGTGCCAGCACGCCGGGACAGGGCGAGAGACCCCAGCATTTT
d_call: TRBD1
j_call: TRBJ1-5
v_call: TRBV2
clone_size: NA

cdr3_aa: CASSIEVGTGLFDEQFF
cdr3_nt: TGTGCCAGTAGTATTGAGGTCGGGACAGGGCTTTTCGATGAGCAGTTCTTC
d_call: TRBD1
j_call: TRBJ2-1
v_call: TRBV19
clone_size: NA

cdr3_aa: CASSPMSGVDEQFF
cdr3_nt: TGTGCCAGCAGCCCCATGTCGGGGGTAGATGAGCAGTTCTTC
d_call: NA
j_call: TRBJ2-1
v_call: TRBV7-3
clone_size: few

cdr3_aa: CASSLRLALDQPQHF
cdr3_nt: TGCGCCAGCAGCTTGCGCCTCGCGTTGGATCAGCCCCAGCATTTT
d_call: NA
j_call: TRBJ1-5
v_call: TRBV5-1
clone_size: NA

cdr3_aa: CSVATGNDEKLFF
cdr3_nt: TGCAGCGTCGCGACAGGGAATGATGAAAAACTGTTTTTT
d_call: TRBD1
j_call: TRBJ1-4
v_call: TRBV29-1
clone_size: few

cdr3_aa: CAVTGGDGYTF
cdr3_nt: TGTGCCGTTACGGGAGGGGACGGCTACACCTTC
d_call: NA
j_call: TRBJ1-2
v_call: TRBV6-5
clone_size: NA